This paragraph covers one T cell receptor (beta chain) sequence. What it binds is not known. As to time point: week 5, during vaccination. A single vaccine dose contained 300 ug of mutant IDH1 20-mer peptide, and topical imiquimod was used with it. Donors had new IDH1-mutant astrocytomas of WHO grade 3 or 4 (ATRX-lost). The protocol was immunoSEQ multiplex PCR, while the TCRdb copy is restricted to in-frame clones and leaves out a portion. The repertoire holds about 28,000 clones, 87% seen once, with about 3.1% in the top ten. This entry belongs to a study of a mutant IDH1 vaccine in newly diagnosed glioma. At the level of the study: The initiation of vaccination occurred 4-6 weeks after radiotherapy alone, or with temozolomide cycles. Pretreatment consisted of radiotherapy, temozolomide, or both, with most receiving both. A roughly 60% male, approximately 38% female split and a mean age of 40.4 years characterized treated patients.

CDR1 MNHEY and CDR2 SVGAGI come from the germline V gene. V was trimmed by 6 bases and J by 5 bases, leaving 11 bases between them. The CDR3 runs 13 residues. V and J are TRBV6-5 and TRBJ2-1; maybe TRBD1 (7 bases). Sequenced here: peripheral blood mononuclear cells (PBMCs), sampled from a glioma patient whose treatment included an IDH1 peptide vaccine. This clonotype was sampled from a woman aged 40 to 50 with glioma. Some clones in this sample may be carry-over from other donors' samples. The CDR3 DNA follows: TGTGCCAGCAGAGGGGGCGGGGACAATGAGCAGTTCTTC. The encoded protein is CASRGGGDNEQFF.